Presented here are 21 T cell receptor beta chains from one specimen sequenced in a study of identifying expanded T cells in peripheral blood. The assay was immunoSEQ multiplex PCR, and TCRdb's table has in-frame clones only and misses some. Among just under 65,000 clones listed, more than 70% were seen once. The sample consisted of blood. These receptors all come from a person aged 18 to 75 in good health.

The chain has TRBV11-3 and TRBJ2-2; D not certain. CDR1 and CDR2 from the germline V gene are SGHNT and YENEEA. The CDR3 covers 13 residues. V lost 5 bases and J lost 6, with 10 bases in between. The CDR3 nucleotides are TGTGCCAGCAGCCCAACTGGTCCCGGGGAGCTGTTTTTT. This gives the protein CASSPTGPGELFF.

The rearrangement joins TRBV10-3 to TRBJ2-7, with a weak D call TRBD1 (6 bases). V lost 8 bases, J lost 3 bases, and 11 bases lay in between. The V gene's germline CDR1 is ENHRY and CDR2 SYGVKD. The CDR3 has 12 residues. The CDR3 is CAISGDNYEQYF. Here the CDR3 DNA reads TGTGCCATCTCAGGGGATAACTACGAGCAGTACTTC.

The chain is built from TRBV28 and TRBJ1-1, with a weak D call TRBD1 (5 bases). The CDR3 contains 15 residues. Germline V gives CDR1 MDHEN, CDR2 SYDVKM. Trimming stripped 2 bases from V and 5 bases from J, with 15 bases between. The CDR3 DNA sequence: TGTGCCAGCAGTTTAAACCCCACCTCAGGGACTGAAGCTTTCTTT. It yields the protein CASSLNPTSGTEAFF.

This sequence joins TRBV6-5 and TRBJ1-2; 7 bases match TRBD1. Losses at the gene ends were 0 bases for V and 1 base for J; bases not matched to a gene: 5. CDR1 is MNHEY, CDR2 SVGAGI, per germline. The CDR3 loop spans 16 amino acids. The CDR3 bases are TGTGCCAGCAGTTACTCAGGGACAGCGATTAACTATGGCTACACCTTC. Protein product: CASSYSGTAINYGYTF.

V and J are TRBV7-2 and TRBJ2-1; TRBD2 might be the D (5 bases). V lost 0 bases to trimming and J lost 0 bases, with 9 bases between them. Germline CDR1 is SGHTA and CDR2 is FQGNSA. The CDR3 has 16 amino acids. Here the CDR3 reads CASSLAVGSSYNEQFF. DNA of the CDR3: TGTGCCAGCAGCTTAGCGGTTGGGAGCTCCTACAATGAGCAGTTCTTC.

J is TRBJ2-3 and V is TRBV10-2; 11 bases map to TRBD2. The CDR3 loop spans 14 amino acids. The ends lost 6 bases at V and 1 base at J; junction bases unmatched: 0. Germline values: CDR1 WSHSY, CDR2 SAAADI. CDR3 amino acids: CASRGLAGTDTQYF. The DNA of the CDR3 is TGCGCCAGCAGGGGACTAGCGGGCACAGATACGCAGTATTTT.

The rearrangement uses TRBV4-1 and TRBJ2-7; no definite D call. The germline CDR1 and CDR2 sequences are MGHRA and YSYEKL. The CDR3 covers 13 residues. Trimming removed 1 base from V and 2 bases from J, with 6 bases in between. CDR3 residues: CASSQVGPYEQYF. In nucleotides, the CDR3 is TGCGCCAGCAGCCAAGTGGGCCCCTACGAGCAGTACTTC.

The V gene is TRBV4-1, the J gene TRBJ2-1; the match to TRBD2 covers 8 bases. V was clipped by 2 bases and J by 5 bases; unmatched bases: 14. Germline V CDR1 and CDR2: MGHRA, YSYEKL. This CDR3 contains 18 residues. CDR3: CASSQPSPQRGSHNEQFF. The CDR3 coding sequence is TGCGCCAGCAGCCAACCTTCCCCCCAGCGGGGGTCCCACAATGAGCAGTTCTTC.

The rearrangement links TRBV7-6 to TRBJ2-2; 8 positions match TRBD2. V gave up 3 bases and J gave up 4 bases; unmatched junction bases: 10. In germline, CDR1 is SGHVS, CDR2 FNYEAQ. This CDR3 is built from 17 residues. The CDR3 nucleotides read TGTGCCAGCAGCTTTCGTGCAAGCGGGGGAGGCACCGGGGAGCTGTTTTTT. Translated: CASSFRASGGGTGELFF.

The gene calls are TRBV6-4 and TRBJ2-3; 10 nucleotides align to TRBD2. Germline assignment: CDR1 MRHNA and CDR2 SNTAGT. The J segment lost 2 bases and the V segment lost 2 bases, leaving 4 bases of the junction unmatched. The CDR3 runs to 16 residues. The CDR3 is CASSDASGGATDTQYF. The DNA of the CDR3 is TGTGCCAGCAGTGACGCGAGCGGGGGGGCCACAGATACGCAGTATTTT.

CDR3 region: CASSASGGVSDTQYF. The DNA of the CDR3 is TGTGCCAGCAGTGCGAGCGGGGGGGTGTCGGATACGCAGTATTTT. This chain joins TRBV6-4 and TRBJ2-3, with 10 bases matching TRBD2. V lost 4 bases to trimming and J lost 6 bases; unmatched junction nucleotides: 7. The CDR3 runs 15 residues. Germline V lookup: CDR1 MRHNA, CDR2 SNTAGT.

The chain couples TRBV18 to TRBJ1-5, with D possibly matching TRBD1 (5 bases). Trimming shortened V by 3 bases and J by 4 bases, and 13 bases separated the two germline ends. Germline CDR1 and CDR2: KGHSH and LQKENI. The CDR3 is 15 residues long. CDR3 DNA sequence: TGTGCCAGCTCACCCGGACACCAACCGAATCAGCCCCAGCATTTT. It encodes CASSPGHQPNQPQHF.

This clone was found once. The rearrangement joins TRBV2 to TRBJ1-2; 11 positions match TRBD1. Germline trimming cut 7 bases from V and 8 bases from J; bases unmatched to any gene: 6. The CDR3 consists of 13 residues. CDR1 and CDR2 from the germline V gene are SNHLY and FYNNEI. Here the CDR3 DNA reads TGTGCCAGCAAGCAGGACAGGGGGCCAGGCTACACCTTC. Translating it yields CASKQDRGPGYTF. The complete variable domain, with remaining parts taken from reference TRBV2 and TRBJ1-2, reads EPEVTQTPSHQVTQMGQEVILRCVPISNHLYFYWYRQILGQKVEFLVSFYNNEISEKSEIFDDQFSVERPDGSNFTLKIRSTKLEDSAMYFCASKQDRGPGYTFGSGTRLTVV.

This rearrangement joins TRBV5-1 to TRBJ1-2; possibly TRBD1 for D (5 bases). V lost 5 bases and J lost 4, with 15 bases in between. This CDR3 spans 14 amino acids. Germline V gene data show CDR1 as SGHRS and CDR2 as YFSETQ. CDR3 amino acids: CASSGGGQGYGYTF. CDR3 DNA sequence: TGCGCCAGCAGTGGCGGAGGCCAGGGCTATGGCTACACCTTC.

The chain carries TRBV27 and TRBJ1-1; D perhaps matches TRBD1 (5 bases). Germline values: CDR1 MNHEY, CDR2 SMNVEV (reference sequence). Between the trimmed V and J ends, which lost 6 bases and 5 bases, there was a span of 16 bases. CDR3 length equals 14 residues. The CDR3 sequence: CASSIRGVGTEAFF. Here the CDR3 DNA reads TGTGCCAGCAGCATCCGGGGGGTAGGGACTGAAGCTTTCTTT.

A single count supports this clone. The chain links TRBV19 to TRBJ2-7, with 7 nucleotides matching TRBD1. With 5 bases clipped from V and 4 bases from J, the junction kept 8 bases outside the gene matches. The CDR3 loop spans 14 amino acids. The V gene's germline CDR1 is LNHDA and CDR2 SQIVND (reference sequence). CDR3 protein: CASSEGQAGYEQYF. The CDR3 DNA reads TGTGCCAGTAGTGAAGGACAGGCCGGGTACGAGCAGTACTTC. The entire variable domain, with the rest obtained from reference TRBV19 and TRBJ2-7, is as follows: DGGITQSPKYLFRKEGQNVTLSCEQNLNHDAMYWYRQDPGQGLRLIYYSQIVNDFQKGDIAEGYSVSREKKESFPLTVTSAQKNPTAFYLCASSEGQAGYEQYFGPGTRLTVT.

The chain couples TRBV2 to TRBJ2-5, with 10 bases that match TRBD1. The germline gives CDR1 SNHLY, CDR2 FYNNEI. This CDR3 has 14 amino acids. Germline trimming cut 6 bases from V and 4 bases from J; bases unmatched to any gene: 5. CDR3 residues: CASRRDRGRETQYF. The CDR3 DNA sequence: TGTGCCAGCAGACGTGACAGGGGGCGAGAGACCCAGTACTTC.

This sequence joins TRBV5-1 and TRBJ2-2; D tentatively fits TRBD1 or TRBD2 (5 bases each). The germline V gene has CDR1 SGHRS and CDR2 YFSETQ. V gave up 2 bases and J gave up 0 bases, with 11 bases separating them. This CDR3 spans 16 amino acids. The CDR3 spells CASSFRGLSNTGELFF. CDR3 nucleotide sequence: TGCGCCAGCAGCTTCCGGGGCCTCTCGAACACCGGGGAGCTGTTTTTT.

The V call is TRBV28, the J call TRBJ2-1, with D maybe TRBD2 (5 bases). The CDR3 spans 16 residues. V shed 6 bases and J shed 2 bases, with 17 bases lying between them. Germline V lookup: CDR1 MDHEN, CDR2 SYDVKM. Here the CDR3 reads CASSSETSTPYNEQFF. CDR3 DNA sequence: TGTGCCAGCAGCTCAGAAACTAGTACCCCCTACAATGAGCAGTTCTTC.

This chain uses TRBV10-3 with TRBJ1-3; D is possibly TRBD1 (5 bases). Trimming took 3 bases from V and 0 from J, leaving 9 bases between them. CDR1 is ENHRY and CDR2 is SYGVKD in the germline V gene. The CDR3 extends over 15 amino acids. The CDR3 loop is CAISERGNSGNTIYF. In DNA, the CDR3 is TGTGCCATCAGTGAACGGGGGAACTCTGGAAACACCATATATTTT.

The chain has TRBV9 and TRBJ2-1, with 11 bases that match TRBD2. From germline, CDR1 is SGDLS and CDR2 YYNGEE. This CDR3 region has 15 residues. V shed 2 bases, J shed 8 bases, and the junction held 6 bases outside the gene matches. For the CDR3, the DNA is TGTGCCAGCAGCGTTACTAGCGGGAGTATTCATGAGCAGTTCTTC. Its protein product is CASSVTSGSIHEQFF.